This TCR beta chain originates from a study of blood T cell repertoires in COVID-19 (dated by TCRdb to 2018 to 2021). Describing the broader study: Collaborator samples came from the United States, Italy and Spain and covered acute and convalescent phases of COVID-19. The prospective study material was composed of cDNA or gDNA derived from T cells, B-cell-depleted T cells, or PBMCs. Deeply sampled blood TCRbeta repertoires from subjects exposed to, actively infected with, or recovered from COVID-19 were included in the dataset. The repertoires were released in a freely available public database intended as a resource for research on the immune response to SARS-CoV-2. Samples came from the ongoing ImmuneRACE study (first 160 participants) plus 1,254 subjects from 6 global collaborators. A de-identified subject ID, COVID-19 status, age in years and sex were almost always included in the sample metadata. Where HLA class I and class II types were available, the types were taken from metadata supplied by the sample provider, not from assay-based typing. The research as a whole found: Clinical and demographic metadata were provided uncurated, with the amount varying by source and participant.

The CDR1 and CDR2 encoded by the germline V gene are ENHRY and SYGVKD. V is cut by 6 bases and J by 1 base, and the space between the germline ends is 12 bases. The CDR3, cysteine through phenylalanine, is 14 amino acids long. Left in the record is the CDR3 DNA by itself, 42 bases read in frame from the first base. Another Seattle source contributed samples from volunteer blood donors who had recovered from COVID-19. Each collaborating institution followed its own protocols to collect whole blood in K2EDTA tubes. For TCRbeta analysis, collaborator samples were shipped as frozen whole blood, as isolated PBMCs, or as DNA extracted from either sample type. Of note for this clone: Its cognate antigen has yet to be identified. No base-level quality is on record; no much larger clone is a single base apart.

The immunoSEQ Assay, a bias-controlled multiplex PCR, was used to amplify TCRbeta CDR3 regions from genomic DNA. On the study's bioinformatics: Within the assay, amplification of reference gene primers was used to estimate how many nucleated cells each sample contained. To quantify the absolute abundance of each unique TCRbeta CDR3 rearrangement, sequence reads were collapsed and filtered. For each sample, productive Simpson clonality was calculated as the square root of Simpson's diversity index over productive rearrangements. This immuneACCESS table, as held by TCRdb, lists in-frame sequences with V and J called but not all clones. Of the missing ones, under half trace to an unresolved V gene in checked studies; the others have no known cause. V, J and clone size are those of that table, while D and trimming were read from the DNA. This sample comprises 200,000 to 250,000 clones, around 87% of them detected only once. Roughly 6.2% of the sample lies in the top ten.

This clonotype originated in a man in his fifties or sixties who had recovered from COVID-19. The chain is assembled from TRBV10-3 and TRBJ1-1; perhaps TRBD1 is the D gene, with 5 bases matching. The specimen sequenced was peripheral blood. CDR3 region: CAIRKGIQNTEAFF. The sequenced DNA: TGTGCCATCAGGAAGGGGATTCAGAACACTGAAGCTTTCTTT.